This TCR beta chain emerged from a study of shared clonotypes between healthy human individuals (dated by TCRdb to about 2020). About the study as a whole: A couple of women and a few men aged 18 to 49 years were included in the cohort. Libraries were prepared and TCR repertoires were sequenced by different laboratories using diverse techniques, in order to increase sequencing depth and limit assay-specific biases. For each donor, CD4 naive and CD4 memory were each run on three plates, CD8 naive on two plates, and CD8 memory on one plate. To estimate repertoire size and how much clonotypes are shared between individuals, the study performed deep sequencing of blood TCR repertoires from about five healthy adults. Per donor, leukapheresis produced somewhere between about 0.9 and 9.5 billion PBMCs. On the study overall, not on this receptor specifically: Even with the large sequencing depth, rarefaction of the sorted-subset datasets indicated that sequencing was incomplete. Sampling was limited to blood, and TCR repertoires in tissue likely differ from TCR repertoires in blood. Sharing across several donors was observed for around 5% of naive CD4, under 4% of naive CD8, roughly 2.3% of memory CD4, and around 0.44% of memory CD8 clonotypes. Clonotypes shared by all four sorted-subset donors showed higher generation probabilities than non-shared clonotypes. Pairwise subsampling indicated that sequencing depth was expected to affect the degree of clonotype sharing among donors. The small number of donors limited the genetic and exposure-history diversity represented. Estimated clonotype richness was generally larger for naive than for memory subsets.

CD8 naive samples were CD45RO-negative cells positively selected for CCR7, giving a CD45RA+CCR7+ population that excluded TemRA cells. Healthy HIV-negative adults with no recently reported acute infections or vaccinations were included as donors. Every donor was a Caucasian adult residing in Nashville, Tennessee, USA. Blood was collected by leukapheresis, and PBMCs were isolated by Ficoll-Histopaque density gradient centrifugation and then cryopreserved in liquid nitrogen vapor phase. Purity and quantity of every magnetically sorted T cell population were checked by analytical flow cytometry. Genomic DNA was isolated from each sorted fraction and quantified by UV absorbance on a Nanodrop 2000c. Using the deep immunoSEQ assay, TCR CDR3 regions were amplified from genomic DNA by multiplex PCR. Extracted genomic DNA from each cell subset was spread evenly across all wells of several immunoSEQ 96-well plates, with each plate serving as a replicate. Each replicate PCR for sorted subsets received approximately 220 ng genomic DNA, equal to around 32,000 T cell genomes. Purified libraries were measured with a Qubit 3.0 fluorometer, size-checked on a Bioanalyzer 2100, and measured again with the KAPA Library Quantification kit. A separate single-read 150-cycle Illumina NextSeq 550 flow cell was used to sequence each immunoSEQ 96-well plate. Regarding the original processing steps: The immunoSEQ output contained only junctional sequences without quality scores, so filtering could not match that applied to full-length reads. To assign V/J genes and CDR3, sequences were annotated against IMGT germline references using PyIR, a Python wrapper for IgBLAST v1.9. Reads with weak V/J assignments (E-value above 1e-6), missing CDR3, stop codons, out-of-frame junctions, or ambiguous translated residues were removed. V3J clonotypes were defined as sequences sharing an identical inferred V gene, J gene, and CDR3 amino acid sequence. Percentage overlap between repertoires was calculated by dividing the number of shared unique clonotypes by the size of the smaller repertoire. Richness of each repertoire was evaluated using RTK rarefaction, the Chao1 estimator, and Recon v2.1 estimates of unobserved clonotypes. Generation probabilities for all TCRbeta clonotypes obtained by the gDNA method from a handful of donors were computed using OLGA. This immuneACCESS table, as held by TCRdb, lists in-frame sequences with V and J called but not all clones. Of the missing ones, under half trace to an unresolved V gene in checked studies; the others have no known cause. The V and J calls and the clone size are those of that table, but D and trimming were determined from the DNA. Counted in this sample were about 2.2 million clones; 90% to 95% of them appeared once. Over 1.5% of the sample comes from the top ten.

As regards this clone: What this receptor recognizes is not known. No quality values exist for individual bases; no much larger clone is one base distant.

Spanning cysteine to phenylalanine, the CDR3 consists of 13 amino acids. Solely the CDR3 DNA is kept, with 39 bases framed from the first base. The CDR1 and CDR2 encoded by the germline V gene are KGHSH and LQKENI. V is shortened by 3 bases, J by 7 bases, and the region joining them spans 13 bases. The chain was built from TRBV18 and TRBJ2-7, with no D gene named confidently. The sequencing input was naive CD8+ T cells from PBMCs. Read against the paper, the sample's cell subset or site label means: CD45RA+CCR7+. The receptor's source is a man aged 18 to 30 in good health. Some clones in this sample may be carry-over from other donors' samples. The DNA reads as follows: TGTGCCAGCTCACCTGGGCAGAGAGGAGAGCAGTACTTC. Its product reads: CASSPGQRGEQYF.